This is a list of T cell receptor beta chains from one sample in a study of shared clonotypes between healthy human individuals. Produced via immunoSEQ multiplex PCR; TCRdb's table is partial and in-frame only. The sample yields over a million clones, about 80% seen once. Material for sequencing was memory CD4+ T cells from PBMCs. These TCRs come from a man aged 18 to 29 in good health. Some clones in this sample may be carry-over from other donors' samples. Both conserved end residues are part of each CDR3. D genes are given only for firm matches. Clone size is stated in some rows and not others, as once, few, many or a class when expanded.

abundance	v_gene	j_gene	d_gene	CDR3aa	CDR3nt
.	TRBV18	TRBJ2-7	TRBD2	CASSRGLAGGSDEQYF	TGTGCCAGCTCACGTGGCCTAGCGGGAGGTAGTGACGAGCAGTACTTC
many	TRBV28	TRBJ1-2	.	CASSLYQRGYTF	TGTGCCAGCAGCCTATACCAACGCGGGTACACCTTC
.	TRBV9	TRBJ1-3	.	CASSVNPWGAGNTIYF	TGTGCCAGCAGCGTAAACCCCTGGGGGGCTGGAAACACCATATATTTT
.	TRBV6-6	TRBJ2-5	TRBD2	CATGLAEETQYF	TGTGCCACAGGACTAGCGGAAGAGACCCAGTACTTC
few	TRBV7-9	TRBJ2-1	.	CASSFYNEQFF	TGTGCCAGCAGCTTCTACAATGAGCAGTTCTTC
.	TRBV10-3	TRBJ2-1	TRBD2	CAIMKGTSGSGYNEQFF	TGTGCCATCATGAAGGGAACTAGCGGCTCAGGCTACAATGAGCAGTTCTTC
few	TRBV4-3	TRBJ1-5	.	CASSHIGVQPQHF	TGCGCCAGCAGCCACATAGGAGTGCAGCCCCAGCATTTT
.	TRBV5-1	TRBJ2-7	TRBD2	CASSLNGLVGDEQYF	TGCGCCAGCAGCTTGAATGGACTAGTTGGGGACGAGCAGTACTTC
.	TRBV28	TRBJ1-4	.	CASSVDRRANEKLFF	TGTGCCAGCAGTGTAGACAGGAGGGCTAATGAAAAACTGTTTTTT
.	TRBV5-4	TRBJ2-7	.	CASSRPGIYEQYF	TGTGCCAGCAGCCGTCCAGGGATCTACGAGCAGTACTTC
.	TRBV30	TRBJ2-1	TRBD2	CAWRLHLAELQFF	TGTGCCTGGAGACTACACCTAGCGGAGCTACAGTTCTTC
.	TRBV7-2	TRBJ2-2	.	CASSSPPGGELFF	TGTGCCAGCAGCTCCCCCCCTGGCGGGGAGCTGTTTTTT
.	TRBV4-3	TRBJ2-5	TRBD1	CASSQGQGYQETQYF	TGCGCCAGCAGCCAGGGACAGGGGTACCAAGAGACCCAGTACTTC
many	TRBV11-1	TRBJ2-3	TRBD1	CASRTTGGITDTQYF	TGTGCCAGCAGGACCACAGGGGGAATCACAGATACGCAGTATTTT
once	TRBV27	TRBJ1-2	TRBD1	CASSPREQGARYGYTF	TGTGCCAGCAGTCCTCGGGAACAGGGGGCGCGGTATGGCTACACCTTC
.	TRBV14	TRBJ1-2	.	CASSQGPAYGYTF	TGTGCCAGCAGCCAAGGGCCAGCCTATGGCTACACCTTC
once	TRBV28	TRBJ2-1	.	CASSTQGRVDNEQFF	TGTGCCAGCAGTACCCAGGGACGGGTGGACAATGAGCAGTTCTTC
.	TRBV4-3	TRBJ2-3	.	CASSPGSSVSTDTQYF	TGCGCCAGCAGCCCTGGGTCTAGCGTAAGCACAGATACGCAGTATTTT
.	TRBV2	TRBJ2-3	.	CASSDGGLPRGTDTQYF	TGTGCCAGCAGTGACGGGGGGCTCCCCCGGGGCACAGATACGCAGTATTTT
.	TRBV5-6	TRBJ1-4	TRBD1	CASSRWDRVNEKLFF	TGTGCCAGCAGCCGCTGGGACAGGGTCAATGAAAAACTGTTTTTT
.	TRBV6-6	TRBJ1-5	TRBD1	CASSRPRDRGQPQHF	TGTGCCAGCAGCCGCCCCCGGGACAGGGGGCAACCCCAGCATTTT
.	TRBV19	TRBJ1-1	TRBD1	CATREPRTGETEAFF	TGTGCCACCCGGGAGCCGAGGACAGGGGAGACTGAAGCTTTCTTT
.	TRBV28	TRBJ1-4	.	CASLSGNEKLFF	TGTGCCAGCCTTAGCGGGAATGAAAAACTGTTTTTT
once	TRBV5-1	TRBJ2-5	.	CASSLRSGSYQETQYF	TGCGCCAGCAGCTTGCGTTCAGGGTCTTACCAAGAGACCCAGTACTTC
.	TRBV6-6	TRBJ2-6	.	CASSYSARSGANVLTF	TGTGCCAGCAGTTACTCGGCGCGCTCTGGGGCCAACGTCCTGACTTTC
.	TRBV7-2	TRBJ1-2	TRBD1	CASSLRPTGGAISYGYTF	TGTGCCAGCAGCCTGCGTCCAACAGGGGGCGCGATAAGCTATGGCTACACCTTC
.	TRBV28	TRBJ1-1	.	CASIELGGRAFF	TGTGCCAGCATCGAATTGGGCGGGAGAGCTTTCTTT